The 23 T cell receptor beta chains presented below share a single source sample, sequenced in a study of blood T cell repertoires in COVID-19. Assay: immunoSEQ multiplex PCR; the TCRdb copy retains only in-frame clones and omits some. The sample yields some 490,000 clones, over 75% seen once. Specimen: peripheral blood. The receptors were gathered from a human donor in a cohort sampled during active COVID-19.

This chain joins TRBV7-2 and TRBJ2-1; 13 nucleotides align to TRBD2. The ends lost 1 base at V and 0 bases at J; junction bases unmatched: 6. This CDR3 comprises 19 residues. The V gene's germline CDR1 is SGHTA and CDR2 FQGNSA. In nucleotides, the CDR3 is TGTGCCAGCAGCTTAGTGGGACTAGCGGGACCGAGCTCCTACAATGAGCAGTTCTTC. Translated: CASSLVGLAGPSSYNEQFF. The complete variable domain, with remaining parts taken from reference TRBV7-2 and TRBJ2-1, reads GAGVSQSPSNKVTEKGKDVELRCDPISGHTALYWYRQSLGQGLEFLIYFQGNSAPDKSGLPSDRFSAERTGGSVSTLTIQRTQQEDSAVYLCASSLVGLAGPSSYNEQFFGPGTRLTVL.

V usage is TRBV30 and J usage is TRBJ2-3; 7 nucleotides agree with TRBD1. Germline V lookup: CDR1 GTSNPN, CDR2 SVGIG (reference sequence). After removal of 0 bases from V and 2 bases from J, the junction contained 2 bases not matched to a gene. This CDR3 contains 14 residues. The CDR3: CAWSVGTVTDTQYF. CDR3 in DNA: TGTGCCTGGAGTGTCGGGACAGTCACAGATACGCAGTATTTT.

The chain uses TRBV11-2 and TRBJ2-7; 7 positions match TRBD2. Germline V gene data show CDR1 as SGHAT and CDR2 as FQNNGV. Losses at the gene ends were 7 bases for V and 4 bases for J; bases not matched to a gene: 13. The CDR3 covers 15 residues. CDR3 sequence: CASTPPQGLKYEQYF. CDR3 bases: TGTGCCAGCACCCCCCCCCAGGGACTAAAGTACGAGCAGTACTTC. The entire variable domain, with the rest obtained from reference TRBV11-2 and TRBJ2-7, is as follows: EAGVAQSPRYKIIEKRQSVAFWCNPISGHATLYWYQQILGQGPKLLIQFQNNGVVDDSQLPKDRFSAERLKGVDSTLKIQPAKLEDSAVYLCASTPPQGLKYEQYFGPGTRLTVT.

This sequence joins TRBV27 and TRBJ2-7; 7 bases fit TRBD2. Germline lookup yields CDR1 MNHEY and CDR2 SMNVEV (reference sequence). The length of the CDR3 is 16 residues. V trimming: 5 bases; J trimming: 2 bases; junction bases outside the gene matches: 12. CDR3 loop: CASSQDQRGLPYEQYF. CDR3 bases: TGTGCCAGCAGTCAAGACCAGCGGGGATTACCCTACGAGCAGTACTTC.

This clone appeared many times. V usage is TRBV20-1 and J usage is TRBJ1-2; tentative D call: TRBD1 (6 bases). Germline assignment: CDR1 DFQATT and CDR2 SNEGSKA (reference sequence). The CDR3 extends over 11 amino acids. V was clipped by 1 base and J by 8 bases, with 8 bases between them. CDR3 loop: CSARVRGGYTF. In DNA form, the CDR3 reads TGCAGTGCTAGAGTCAGGGGCGGCTACACCTTC.

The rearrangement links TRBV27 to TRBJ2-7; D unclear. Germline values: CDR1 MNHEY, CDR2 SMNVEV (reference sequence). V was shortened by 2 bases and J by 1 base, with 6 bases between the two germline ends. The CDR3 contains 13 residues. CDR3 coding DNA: TGTGCCAGCAGTTTAACCCAGTCCTACGAGCAGTACTTC. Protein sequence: CASSLTQSYEQYF.

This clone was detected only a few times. CDR3 DNA sequence: TGCGCCAGCAGGGCGGGACTAGCGGAGATCTACAATGAGCAGTTCTTC. Amino acids: CASRAGLAEIYNEQFF. The chain recombines TRBV10-2 with TRBJ2-1, with 11 bases lining up with TRBD2. The germline V gene has CDR1 WSHSY and CDR2 SAAADI. V dropped 6 bases and J dropped 3; count of bases not matched to a gene: 7. The CDR3 runs to 16 residues.

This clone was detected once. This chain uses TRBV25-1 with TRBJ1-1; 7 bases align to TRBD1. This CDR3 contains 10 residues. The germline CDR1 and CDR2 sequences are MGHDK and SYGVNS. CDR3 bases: TGTGGGCAGGGGGAGAAAGAAGCTTTCTTT. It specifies CGQGEKEAFF.

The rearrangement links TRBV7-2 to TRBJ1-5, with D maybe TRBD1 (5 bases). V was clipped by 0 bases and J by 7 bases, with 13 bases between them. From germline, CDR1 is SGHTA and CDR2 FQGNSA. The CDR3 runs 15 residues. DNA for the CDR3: TGTGCCAGCAGCTTAGCGGCAGGGATGGGCCAGCCCCAGCATTTT. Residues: CASSLAAGMGQPQHF.

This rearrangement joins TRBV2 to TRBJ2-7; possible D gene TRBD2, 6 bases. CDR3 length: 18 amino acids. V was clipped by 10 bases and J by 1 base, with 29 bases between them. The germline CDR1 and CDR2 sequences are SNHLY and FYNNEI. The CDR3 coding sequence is TGTGCCAACTATCCAGGAGGCGGGTCCCGGGACTCATCCTACGAGCAGTACTTC. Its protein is CANYPGGGSRDSSYEQYF.

The CDR3 sequence: CASSSQRTIGGNTIYF. CDR3 nucleotides: TGTGCCAGCAGTTCCCAACGGACAATAGGCGGAAACACCATATATTTT. V is TRBV28 and J is TRBJ1-3, with a weak D call TRBD1 (5 bases). CDR3 length: 16 amino acids. From germline, CDR1 is MDHEN and CDR2 SYDVKM. Trimming took 4 bases from V and 4 from J, leaving 17 bases between them. The full variable domain, its missing parts supplied by reference TRBV28 and TRBJ1-3, is DVKVTQSSRYLVKRTGEKVFLECVQDMDHENMFWYRQDPGLGLRLIYFSYDVKMKEKGDIPEGYSVSREKKERFSLILESASTNQTSMYLCASSSQRTIGGNTIYFGEGSWLTVV.

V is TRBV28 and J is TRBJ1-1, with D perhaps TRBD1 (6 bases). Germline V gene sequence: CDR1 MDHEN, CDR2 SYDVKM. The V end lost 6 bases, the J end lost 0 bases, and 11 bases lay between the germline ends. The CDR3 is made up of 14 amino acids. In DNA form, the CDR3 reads TGTGCCAGCAGCAGGTCAGGGGTGAACACTGAAGCTTTCTTT. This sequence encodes CASSRSGVNTEAFF. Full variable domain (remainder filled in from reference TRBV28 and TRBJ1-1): DVKVTQSSRYLVKRTGEKVFLECVQDMDHENMFWYRQDPGLGLRLIYFSYDVKMKEKGDIPEGYSVSREKKERFSLILESASTNQTSMYLCASSRSGVNTEAFFGQGTRLTVV.

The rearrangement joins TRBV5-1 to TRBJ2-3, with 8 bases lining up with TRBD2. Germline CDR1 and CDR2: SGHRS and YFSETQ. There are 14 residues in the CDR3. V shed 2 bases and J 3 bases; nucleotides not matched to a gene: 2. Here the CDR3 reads CASSFSGRTDTQYF. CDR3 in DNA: TGCGCCAGCAGCTTCAGCGGGAGAACAGATACGCAGTATTTT.

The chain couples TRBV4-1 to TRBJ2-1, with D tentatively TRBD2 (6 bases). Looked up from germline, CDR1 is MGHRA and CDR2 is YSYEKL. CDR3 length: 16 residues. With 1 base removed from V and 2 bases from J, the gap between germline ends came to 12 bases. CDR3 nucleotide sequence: TGCGCCAGCAGCCAAGGGCACGCGGGGACCTACAATGAGCAGTTCTTC. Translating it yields CASSQGHAGTYNEQFF.

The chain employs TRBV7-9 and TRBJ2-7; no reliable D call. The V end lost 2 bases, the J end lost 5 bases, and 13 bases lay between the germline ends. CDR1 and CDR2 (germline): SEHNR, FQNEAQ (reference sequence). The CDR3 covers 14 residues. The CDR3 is CASSLIRYPDEQYF. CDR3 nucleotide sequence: TGTGCCAGCAGCTTAATCCGCTACCCGGACGAGCAGTACTTC.

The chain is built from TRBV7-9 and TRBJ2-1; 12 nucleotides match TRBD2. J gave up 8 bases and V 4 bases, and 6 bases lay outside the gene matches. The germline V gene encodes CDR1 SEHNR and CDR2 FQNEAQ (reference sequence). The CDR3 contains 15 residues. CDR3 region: CASSSSSGRAHEQFF. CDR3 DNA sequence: TGTGCCAGCAGCTCCTCTAGCGGGAGGGCCCATGAGCAGTTCTTC. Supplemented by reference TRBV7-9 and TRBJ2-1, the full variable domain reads DTGVSQNPRHKITKRGQNVTFRCDPISEHNRLYWYRQTLGQGPEFLTYFQNEAQLEKSRLLSDRFSAERPKGSFSTLEIQRTEQGDSAMYLCASSSSSGRAHEQFFGPGTRLTVL.

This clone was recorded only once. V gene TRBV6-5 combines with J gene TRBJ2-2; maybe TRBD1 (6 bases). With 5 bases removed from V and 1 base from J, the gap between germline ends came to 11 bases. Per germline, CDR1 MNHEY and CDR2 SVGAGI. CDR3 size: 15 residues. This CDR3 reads CASSHRVMNTGELFF. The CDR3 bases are TGTGCCAGCAGTCACAGGGTTATGAACACCGGGGAGCTGTTTTTT.

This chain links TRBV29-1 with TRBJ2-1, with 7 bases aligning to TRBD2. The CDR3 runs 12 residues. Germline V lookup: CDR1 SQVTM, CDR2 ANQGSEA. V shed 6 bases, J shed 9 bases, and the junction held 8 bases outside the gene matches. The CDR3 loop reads CSVAGIRGEQFF. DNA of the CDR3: TGCAGCGTAGCGGGAATAAGAGGTGAGCAGTTCTTC.

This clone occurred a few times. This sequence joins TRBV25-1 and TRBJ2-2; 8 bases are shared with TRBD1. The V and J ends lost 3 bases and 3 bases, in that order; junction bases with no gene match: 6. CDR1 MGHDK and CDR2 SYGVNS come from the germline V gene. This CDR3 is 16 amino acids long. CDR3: CASSDRDRRDTGELFF. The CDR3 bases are TGTGCCAGCAGTGACCGGGACAGGCGTGACACCGGGGAGCTGTTTTTT.

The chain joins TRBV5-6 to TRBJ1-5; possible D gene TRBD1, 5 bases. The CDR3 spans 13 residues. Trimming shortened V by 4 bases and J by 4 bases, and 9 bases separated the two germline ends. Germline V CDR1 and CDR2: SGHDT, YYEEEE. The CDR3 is CASSLRTNQPQHF. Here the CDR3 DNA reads TGTGCCAGCAGCCTTAGGACAAATCAGCCCCAGCATTTT. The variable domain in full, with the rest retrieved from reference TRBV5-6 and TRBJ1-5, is DAGVTQSPTHLIKTRGQQVTLRCSPKSGHDTVSWYQQALGQGPQFIFQYYEEEERQRGNFPDRFSGHQFPNYSSELNVNALLLGDSALYLCASSLRTNQPQHFGDGTRLSIL.

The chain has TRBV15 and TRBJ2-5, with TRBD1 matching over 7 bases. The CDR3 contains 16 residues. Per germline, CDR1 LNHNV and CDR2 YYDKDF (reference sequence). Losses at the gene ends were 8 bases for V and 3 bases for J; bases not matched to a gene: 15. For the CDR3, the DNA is TGTGCCACCTGGAGATGTGGCTCGGGACAGAAAGAGACCCAGTACTTC. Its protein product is CATWRCGSGQKETQYF. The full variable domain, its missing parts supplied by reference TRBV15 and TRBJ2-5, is DAMVIQNPRYQVTQFGKPVTLSCSQTLNHNVMYWYQQKSSQAPKLLFHYYDKDFNNEADTPDNFQSRRPNTSFCFLDIRSPGLGDTAMYLCATWRCGSGQKETQYFGPGTRLLVL.

CDR3 bases: TGTGCCAGCAGCTCCAGAAGGGGTACGGATTCACCCCTCCACTTT. It encodes CASSSRRGTDSPLHF. The chain joins TRBV7-2 to TRBJ1-6, with D perhaps matching TRBD1 (5 bases). Trimming stripped 4 bases from V and 8 bases from J, with 15 bases between. The CDR3 has 15 residues. Looked up from germline, CDR1 is SGHTA and CDR2 is FQGNSA.

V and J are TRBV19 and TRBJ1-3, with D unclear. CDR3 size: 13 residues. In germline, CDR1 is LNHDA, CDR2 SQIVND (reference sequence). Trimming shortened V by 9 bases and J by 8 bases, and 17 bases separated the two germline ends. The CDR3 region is CASSHIASDTIYF. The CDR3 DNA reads TGTGCCAGCTCTCACATAGCGTCGGACACCATATATTTT.